This TCR beta chain is drawn from a study of T cell responses to AZD1222 COVID-19 vaccine. The CDR3 contains 13 residues. V was clipped by 3 bases and J by 6 bases, with 10 bases between them. The germline V gene has CDR1 SGHNT and CDR2 YENEEA. Worth noting for this clone: Its cognate antigen is unknown.

TCRdb's copy holds only in-frame clones and misses some; the assay was immunoSEQ multiplex PCR. The repertoire includes around 120,000 clones, about 92% of them detected once, and 4% to 6% sits in the top ten. General study findings and limits: Seropositivity was recorded at baseline in only a handful of AZD1222 recipients. The span of vaccine-associated CD4 TCRs extended across spike, with dominance at 160-218 and 743-854.

This TCR derives from an adult who received the AZD1222 COVID-19 vaccine. The starting material was peripheral blood, obtained 28 days after the second AZD1222 dose. The rearrangement joins TRBV11-3 to TRBJ2-3; D gene uncertain. CDR3 sequence: CASSLERWDTQYF. Here the CDR3 DNA reads TGTGCCAGCAGCTTGGAACGATGGGATACGCAGTATTTT. Variable domain in full (rest from reference TRBV11-3 and TRBJ2-3): EAGVVQSPRYKIIEKKQPVAFWCNPISGHNTLYWYLQNLGQGPELLIRYENEEAVDDSQLPKDRFSAERLKGVDSTLKIQPAELGDSAVYLCASSLERWDTQYFGPGTRLTVL.